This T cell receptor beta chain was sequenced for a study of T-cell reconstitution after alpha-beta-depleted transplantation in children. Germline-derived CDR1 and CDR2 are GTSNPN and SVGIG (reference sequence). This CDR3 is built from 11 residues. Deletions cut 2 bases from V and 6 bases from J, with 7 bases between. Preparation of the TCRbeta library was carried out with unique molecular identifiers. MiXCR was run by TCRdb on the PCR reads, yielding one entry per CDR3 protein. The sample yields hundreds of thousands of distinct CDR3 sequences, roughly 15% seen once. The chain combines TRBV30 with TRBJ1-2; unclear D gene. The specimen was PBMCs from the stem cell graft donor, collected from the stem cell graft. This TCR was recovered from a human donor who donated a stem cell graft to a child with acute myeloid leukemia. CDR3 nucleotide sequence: TGTGCCTGGAGTCCTTACAATGGCTACACCTTC. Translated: CAWSPYNGYTF.